This T cell receptor beta chain stems from a study of coeliac disease. On this clone itself: Its antigen is still unknown. Relative to the germline gene, one junction end is altered; a read error may explain this.

Profiling relied on immunoSEQ multiplex PCR, and the TCRdb table lists in-frame clones only, not all of them. The profile covers roughly 4,100 clones, with under 70% appearing a single time and approximately 23% taken by the ten largest. The study's findings and limits: Published gliadin-specific TRB sequences appeared in about 45% of the 18 coeliac samples, 1 of 6 controls. Few TRB amino acid sequences were shared between samples; most were unique.

The CDR3 length is 13 residues. Germline assignment: CDR1 SNHLY and CDR2 FYNNEI. The chain employs TRBV2 and TRBJ2-7, with 8 bases identical to TRBD2. The sequence derives from a woman in her 30s without celiac disease. The sample was lymphocytes from the gut lamina propria. The CDR3 here is CASSEAGQREQCF. CDR3 DNA: TGCGCCAGCAGTGAAGCCGGGCAGCGGGAGCAGTGCTTC.